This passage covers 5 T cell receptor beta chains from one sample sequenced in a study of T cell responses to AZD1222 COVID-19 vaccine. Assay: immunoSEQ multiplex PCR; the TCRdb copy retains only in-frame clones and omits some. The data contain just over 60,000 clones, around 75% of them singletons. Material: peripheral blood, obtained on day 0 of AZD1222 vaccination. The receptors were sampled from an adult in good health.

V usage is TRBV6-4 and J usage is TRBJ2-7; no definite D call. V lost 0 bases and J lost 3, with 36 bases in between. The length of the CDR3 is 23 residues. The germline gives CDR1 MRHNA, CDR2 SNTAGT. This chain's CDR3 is CASSDSISDPTLRAISENYEQYF. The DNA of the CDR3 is TGTGCCAGCAGTGACTCGATTTCAGATCCCACACTACGAGCAATCTCAGAAAACTACGAGCAGTACTTC.

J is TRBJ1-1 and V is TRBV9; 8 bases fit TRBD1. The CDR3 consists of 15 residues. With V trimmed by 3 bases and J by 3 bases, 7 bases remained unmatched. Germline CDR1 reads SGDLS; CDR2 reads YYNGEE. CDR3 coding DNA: TGTGCCAGCAGCGGAGGACAGGGAATGGACACTGAAGCTTTCTTT. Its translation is CASSGGQGMDTEAFF.

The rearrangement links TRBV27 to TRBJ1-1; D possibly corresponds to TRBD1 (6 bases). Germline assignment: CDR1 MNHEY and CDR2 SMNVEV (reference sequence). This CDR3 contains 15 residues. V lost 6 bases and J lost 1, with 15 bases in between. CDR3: CASSKEPGANTEAFF. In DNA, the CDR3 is TGTGCCAGCAGCAAGGAGCCAGGGGCGAACACTGAAGCTTTCTTT.

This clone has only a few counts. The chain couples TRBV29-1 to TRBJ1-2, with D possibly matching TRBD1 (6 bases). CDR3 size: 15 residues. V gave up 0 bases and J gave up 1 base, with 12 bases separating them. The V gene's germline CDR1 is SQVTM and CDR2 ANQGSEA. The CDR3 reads CSVEEQAGVNYGYTF. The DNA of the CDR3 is TGCAGCGTTGAAGAACAGGCAGGGGTTAACTATGGCTACACCTTC.

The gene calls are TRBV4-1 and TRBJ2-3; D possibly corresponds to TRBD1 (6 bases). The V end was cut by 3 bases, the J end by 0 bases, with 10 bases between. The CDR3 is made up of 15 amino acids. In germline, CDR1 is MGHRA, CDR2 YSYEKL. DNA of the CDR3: TGCGCCAGCAGCCAGAGGGGACAAAGCACAGATACGCAGTATTTT. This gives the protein CASSQRGQSTDTQYF.